Here is one T cell receptor beta chain with its context. Its antigen is unidentified. TCRbeta libraries were built with three rounds of nested PCR, modified from ARM-PCR. TCRdb ran MiXCR on the multiplex PCR reads and lists one entry per CDR3 protein. This table has approximately 140,000 distinct CDR3 sequences, 66% appearing once. This CDR3 comprises 16 residues. V lost 6 bases and J 4 bases, leaving 21 bases between the germline ends. This specimen comes from a study of tumor and adjacent non-tumor tissue in lung cancer. General study points: Tumor repertoires had a smaller top 100 clone share than normal lung.

This sample's RNA came from whole unsorted tissue. The source of this sequence is a man aged 60 to 75 with small cell lung cancer. The rearrangement joins TRBV12-3 or TRBV12-4 to TRBJ1-1; D may be TRBD1 (6 bases). The source material was lung tumor tissue. CDR3 coding DNA: TGTGCCAGCAGCTCATGGGGGCGCGGAGAGAGCACTGAAGCTTTCTTT. Protein product: CASSSWGRGESTEAFF.